A selection of T cell receptor beta chains follows, all from one sample in a study of graft-versus-host responses after intestinal transplantation. These receptors' targets are unknown. Sequenced by immunoSEQ multiplex PCR; TCRdb stores in-frame clones only, minus some. The top ten clones hold around 0.15% of a sample with approximately 89,000 clones, roughly 90% of them seen once. Sample: unstimulated CD4+ T cells sorted from spleen or lymph node cells, taken before intestinal transplant. The receptors originated from a human donor who received an intestinal transplant. Each CDR3 is given with its conserved first and last residue. D genes are given only for firm matches. Size values are once, few and many counts, or a class for expanded clones, and some rows have none.

d_gene	v_gene	j_gene	abundance	CDR3aa	CDR3nt
NA	TRBV5-1	TRBJ1-2	NA	CASSLGYRDYGYTF	TGCGCCAGCAGCTTGGGATACAGAGATTATGGCTACACCTTC
TRBD1	TRBV4-1	TRBJ1-4	once	CASSQGFRGTNEKLFF	TGCGCCAGCAGCCAAGGATTCAGGGGGACTAATGAAAAACTGTTTTTT
NA	TRBV6-1	TRBJ2-7	NA	CASNDWAGYEQYF	TGTGCCAGCAACGATTGGGCGGGTTACGAGCAGTACTTC
NA	TRBV7-2	TRBJ1-2	once	CASSLAIASPYGYTF	TGTGCCAGCAGCTTAGCTATCGCGTCACCCTATGGCTACACCTTC
NA	TRBV7-9	TRBJ1-5	NA	CASSFPRRFSNQPQHF	TGTGCCAGCAGCTTCCCCAGGAGGTTTAGCAATCAGCCCCAGCATTTT
TRBD1	TRBV2	TRBJ2-7	NA	CASSEAEPGQGSYEQYF	TGTGCCAGCAGTGAAGCGGAACCGGGACAGGGGTCCTACGAGCAGTACTTC
NA	TRBV7-2	TRBJ1-1	NA	CASSRVQGWNEAFF	TGTGCCAGCAGCCGGGTACAGGGTTGGAATGAAGCTTTCTTT
TRBD2	TRBV5-6	TRBJ2-7	once	CASSRGGRNYEQYF	TGTGCCAGCAGCCGCGGGGGTAGGAATTACGAGCAGTACTTC
NA	TRBV5-1	TRBJ2-7	NA	CASSLQVSSYEQYF	TGCGCCAGCAGCTTGCAGGTCAGCTCCTACGAGCAGTACTTC
TRBD2	TRBV6-6	TRBJ2-5	NA	CASSYSAGGETQYF	TGTGCCAGCAGTTACTCGGCCGGGGGGGAGACCCAGTACTTC
NA	TRBV6-1	TRBJ1-1	NA	CASSEAGLGTYTEAFF	TGTGCCAGCAGTGAAGCGGGGCTCGGGACTTACACTGAAGCTTTCTTT
NA	TRBV5-1	TRBJ1-2	NA	CASSLDGGARSSGYTF	TGCGCCAGCAGCTTGGATGGGGGGGCCCGGTCGTCTGGCTACACCTTC
NA	TRBV6-1	TRBJ2-1	NA	CASSIQGGSYNEQFF	TGTGCCAGCAGTATTCAAGGGGGCTCCTACAATGAGCAGTTCTTC
TRBD1	TRBV19	TRBJ2-7	NA	CASSIYGTGIIYEQYF	TGTGCCAGTAGTATTTATGGGACAGGAATAATCTACGAGCAGTACTTC
TRBD1	TRBV5-6	TRBJ1-2	NA	CASSLGTGQGLGYGYTF	TGTGCCAGCAGCTTGGGGACCGGACAGGGACTTGGCTATGGCTACACCTTC
NA	TRBV12-5	TRBJ2-1	NA	CASGLGRGTYNEQFF	TGTGCTAGTGGTTTGGGCAGGGGAACCTACAATGAGCAGTTCTTC
NA	TRBV4-1	TRBJ1-2	NA	CASSPEYRANPYGYTF	TGCGCCAGCAGTCCTGAGTACAGGGCAAACCCCTATGGCTACACCTTC
NA	TRBV18	TRBJ1-3	NA	CASSALRGLSGNTIYF	TGTGCCAGCTCAGCTCTCCGGGGACTCTCTGGAAACACCATATATTTT
NA	TRBV7-9	TRBJ2-7	NA	CASSLEPRVYEQYF	TGTGCCAGCAGCTTAGAACCCAGGGTCTACGAGCAGTACTTC
NA	TRBV10-3	TRBJ1-2	NA	CAISGSTVNYGYTF	TGTGCCATCAGTGGATCGACAGTCAACTATGGCTACACCTTC
TRBD1	TRBV5-4	TRBJ1-3	few	CASSLQGAGNTIYF	TGTGCCAGCAGCTTACAGGGGGCTGGAAACACCATATATTTT
TRBD1	TRBV19	TRBJ1-6	NA	CASSFQGASYNSPLHF	TGTGCCAGTAGTTTTCAGGGGGCCTCGTATAATTCACCCCTCCACTTT
TRBD2	TRBV18	TRBJ2-7	NA	CASSHPDGGYEQYF	TGTGCCAGCTCACATCCGGACGGGGGGTACGAGCAGTACTTC
NA	TRBV5-4	TRBJ2-3	NA	CASSLAAAGTDTQYF	TGTGCCAGCAGCTTGGCCGCGGCGGGCACAGATACGCAGTATTTT
NA	TRBV7-9	TRBJ2-7	NA	CASSEQVGEQYF	TGTGCCAGCAGCGAACAGGTCGGCGAGCAGTACTTC
TRBD1	TRBV15	TRBJ1-2	NA	CATSREGQGFRGYTF	TGTGCCACCAGCAGAGAGGGACAGGGGTTTCGGGGCTACACCTTC
TRBD1	TRBV6-5	TRBJ2-7	NA	CASSGTGTGGYEQYF	TGTGCCAGCAGTGGCACCGGGACAGGGGGGTACGAGCAGTACTTC
TRBD1	TRBV6-1	TRBJ2-2	NA	CASSRGQGWTGELFF	TGTGCCAGCAGTCGGGGACAGGGTTGGACCGGGGAGCTGTTTTTT
NA	TRBV9	TRBJ1-2	NA	CASSAEGLSYTF	TGTGCCAGCAGCGCAGAGGGTTTGAGCTACACCTTC
TRBD1	TRBV6-1	TRBJ1-5	NA	CASSARQGNQPQHF	TGTGCCAGCAGTGCCCGACAGGGGAATCAGCCCCAGCATTTT
NA	TRBV4-1	TRBJ1-3	few	CASSQRTGTGNTIYF	TGCGCCAGCAGCCAAAGAACAGGCACTGGAAACACCATATATTTT
NA	TRBV5-1	TRBJ2-5	NA	CASSLAWGEETQYF	TGCGCCAGCAGCTTGGCTTGGGGAGAAGAGACCCAGTACTTC
NA	TRBV11-3	TRBJ2-4	NA	CASSLEAGQLNIQYF	TGTGCCAGCAGCCTTGAAGCGGGCCAGTTAAACATTCAGTACTTC
NA	TRBV4-3	TRBJ1-2	NA	CASSQDLSGGYTF	TGCGCCAGCAGCCAAGATCTTTCTGGCGGCTACACCTTC
NA	TRBV30	TRBJ1-6	NA	CAWSGQGNSPLHF	TGTGCCTGGAGTGGGCAGGGCAATTCACCCCTCCACTTT
TRBD2	TRBV7-3	TRBJ2-1	NA	CASSLLRTSGGADEQFF	TGTGCCAGCAGCTTACTTAGGACTAGCGGGGGGGCCGATGAGCAGTTCTTC
NA	TRBV6-5	TRBJ2-6	NA	CASSQQGTGANVLTF	TGTGCCAGCAGCCAACAGGGTACCGGGGCCAACGTCCTGACTTTC
NA	TRBV5-1	TRBJ2-3	NA	CASSVLSQDTQYF	TGCGCCAGCAGCGTCCTCTCGCAGGATACGCAGTATTTT
NA	TRBV28	TRBJ1-3	few	CASSSGGYSGNTIYF	TGTGCCAGCAGTTCGGGGGGTTACTCTGGAAACACCATATATTTT
NA	TRBV6-5	TRBJ1-6	once	CASTPRRIPHSPLHF	TGTGCCAGCACCCCGAGGAGGATCCCCCATTCACCCCTCCACTTT
NA	TRBV6-5	TRBJ2-1	once	CASSYSSSGYNEQFF	TGTGCCAGCAGTTACTCGAGTAGCGGTTACAATGAGCAGTTCTTC
NA	TRBV29-1	TRBJ1-5	NA	CSVLVSSQNQPQHF	TGCAGCGTCCTGGTCTCTTCACAAAATCAGCCCCAGCATTTT
NA	TRBV19	TRBJ1-5	NA	CASSRSSSNQPQHF	TGTGCCAGTAGTCGGTCGAGTAGCAATCAGCCCCAGCATTTT
NA	TRBV6-1	TRBJ2-5	NA	CASSEARETQYF	TGTGCCAGCAGTGAGGCGAGGGAGACCCAGTACTTC
NA	TRBV9	TRBJ2-5	NA	CASSVRGGQETQYF	TGTGCCAGCAGCGTTAGAGGGGGCCAAGAGACCCAGTACTTC
NA	TRBV5-1	TRBJ1-4	NA	CASSLDPGANEKLFF	TGCGCCAGCAGCTTGGATCCAGGGGCTAATGAAAAACTGTTTTTT